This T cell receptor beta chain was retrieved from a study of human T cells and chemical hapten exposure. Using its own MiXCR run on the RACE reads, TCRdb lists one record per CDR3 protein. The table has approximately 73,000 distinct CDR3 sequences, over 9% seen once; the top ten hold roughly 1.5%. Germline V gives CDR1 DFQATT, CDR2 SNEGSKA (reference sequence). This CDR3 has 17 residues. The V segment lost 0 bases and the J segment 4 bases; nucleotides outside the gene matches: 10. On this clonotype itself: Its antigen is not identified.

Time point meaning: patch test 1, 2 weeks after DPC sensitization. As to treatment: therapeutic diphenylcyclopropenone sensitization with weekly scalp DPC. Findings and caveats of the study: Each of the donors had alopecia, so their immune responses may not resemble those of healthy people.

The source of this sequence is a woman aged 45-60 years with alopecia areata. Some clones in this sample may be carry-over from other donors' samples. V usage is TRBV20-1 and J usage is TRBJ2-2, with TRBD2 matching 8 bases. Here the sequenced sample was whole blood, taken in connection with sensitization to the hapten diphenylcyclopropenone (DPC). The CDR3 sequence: CSARDAPGLGVTGELFF. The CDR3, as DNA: TGCAGTGCTAGAGATGCCCCGGGACTAGGAGTCACCGGGGAGCTGTTTTTT.